This TCR beta chain was identified during a study of blood T cells in healthy people across ages. Study findings and constraints: Donor CMV status was unknown, possibly confounding expanded clonotype changes. Diversity estimated from one million T cells was considered an underestimate.

Healthy Caucasian individuals from Russia aged about 6 to 90 were enrolled as donors. CDR1 is SQVTM and CDR2 is ANQGSEA in the germline V gene. Trimming cost V 6 bases and J 4 bases; bases outside gene matches: 7. The CDR3 extends over 14 amino acids. For this clonotype: Its antigen remains unknown.

It was with a sample-barcoded 5' primer and a J-beta primer mix that a second PCR of roughly 7 to 12 cycles was run. MiXCR, applied by TCRdb to the 5' RACE reads, yields one record per CDR3 protein. This sample has under 800,000 distinct CDR3 sequences; roughly 44% occur once, and the top ten carry 20% to 25%. The clonotype was recovered from a woman aged 55-69 years in good health. The rearrangement links TRBV29-1 to TRBJ2-5; TRBD1 matches at 11 bases. The sample comprised blood. Written as DNA, the CDR3 is TGCAGCGTCGGAGGGGACAGGGGGGGAGAGACCCAGTACTTC. Its protein is CSVGGDRGGETQYF.